Below are 27 T cell receptor beta chains sequenced from a single sample in a study of post-analysis software for immune sequencing data. TCR beta cDNA libraries had unique molecular identifiers. MiXCR was run by TCRdb on the PCR reads, yielding one entry per CDR3 protein. The sample has around 160,000 distinct CDR3 sequences; 36% are singletons. Material: blood, obtained after autologous hematopoietic stem cell transplantation. The receptors here all came from a girl aged 10-17 years with multiple sclerosis.

Comments on this clonotype: An end of the junction differs from the germline gene, which may be a read error. This chain connects TRBV6-5 to TRBJ2-5; 8 bases line up with TRBD1. The CDR3 is 15 amino acids. CDR1 and CDR2 from the germline V gene are MNHEY and SVGAGI. The CDR3: CACSRAGTGIETQYF. The CDR3 nucleotides are TGTGCCTGCAGTCGAGCCGGGACAGGTATTGAGACCCAGTACTTC.

The CDR3 DNA is TGTGCCAGCAGCGCAGGGACAGGAGGAGAGCAGTACTTC. This codes for CASSAGTGGEQYF. The V gene is TRBV9, the J gene TRBJ2-5; 8 bases agree with TRBD1. This CDR3 region has 13 residues. In germline, CDR1 is SGDLS, CDR2 YYNGEE. V lost 3 bases, J lost 11 bases, and 9 bases stayed unmatched.

The V call is TRBV5-1, the J call TRBJ2-1; maybe TRBD2 (5 bases). The CDR3 extends over 16 amino acids. The germline V and J ends were trimmed by 3 bases and 1 base, with 14 bases remaining between them. Looked up from germline, CDR1 is SGHRS and CDR2 is YFSETQ. This CDR3 is CASSSSPSGSYNEQFF. The DNA for the CDR3 is TGCGCCAGCAGCTCCTCCCCGTCGGGATCCTACAATGAGCAGTTCTTC.

This clonotype was counted between two and nine times. This chain links TRBV12-3 or TRBV12-4 with TRBJ2-5; D could derive from TRBD1 or TRBD2 (5 bases each). The CDR3 consists of 14 residues. Trimming removed 5 bases from V and 5 bases from J, with 15 bases in between. DNA of the CDR3: TGTGCCAGCAGTCCCGGTGGGGGTTCTGAGACCCAGTACTTC. Residues: CASSPGGGSETQYF.

The rearrangement uses TRBV7-6 and TRBJ2-7; D ambiguous. The CDR3 loop spans 14 amino acids. Trimming took 2 bases from V and 0 from J, leaving 8 bases between them. Per the germline V gene, CDR1 is SGHVS and CDR2 is FNYEAQ. The CDR3 here is CASSLFAYSYEQYF. The CDR3 DNA sequence: TGTGCCAGCAGCTTATTTGCCTACTCCTACGAGCAGTACTTC.

Of note for this clonotype: A much larger clone differs by one base, so this may be a read error. The chain is built from TRBV4-3 and TRBJ2-5, with 8 bases that match TRBD1. This CDR3 is 16 amino acids long. The V segment lost 0 bases and the J segment 5 bases; nucleotides outside the gene matches: 8. CDR1 is LGHNA, CDR2 YSLEER, per germline. DNA for the CDR3: TGCGCCAGCAGCCAAGATGTTACAGGGGGTTGGGAGACCCAGTACTTC. Amino acid sequence: CASSQDVTGGWETQYF.

DNA of the CDR3: TGTGCCAGCAGTTACTCGGGCATGGGCAATCAGCCCCAGCATTTT. Its protein is CASSYSGMGNQPQHF. The chain links TRBV6-2 or TRBV6-3 to TRBJ1-5; no clear D. CDR1 and CDR2 (germline): MNHEY, SVGEGT. The V end was cut by 0 bases, the J end by 2 bases, with 8 bases between. CDR3 length: 15 amino acids.

This chain links TRBV5-1 with TRBJ1-1; possible D gene TRBD1, 5 bases. Germline CDR1 is SGHRS and CDR2 is YFSETQ. V shed 7 bases and J shed 4 bases, with 17 bases lying between them. The CDR3 extends over 14 amino acids. Here the CDR3 DNA reads TGCGCCAGCGGCGCCAGGGCTTTGGGCACTGAAGCTTTCTTT. Translation: CASGARALGTEAFF.

V gene TRBV4-2 combines with J gene TRBJ2-1; 10 bases match TRBD2. CDR3 length: 16 residues. Germline V lookup: CDR1 LGHNA, CDR2 YNFKEQ. The junction had 3 bases not matched to a gene; V was cut back by 1 base and J by 3 bases. CDR3 sequence: CASSQASGRVYNEQFF. Here the CDR3 DNA reads TGTGCCAGCAGCCAAGCTAGCGGGAGAGTCTACAATGAGCAGTTCTTC.

The chain carries TRBV7-2 and TRBJ2-5, with a tentative D call TRBD1 (5 bases). Germline lookup yields CDR1 SGHTA and CDR2 FQGNSA. The germline V and J ends were trimmed by 4 bases and 2 bases, with 17 bases remaining between them. This CDR3 is built from 16 residues. The CDR3 loop reads CASSSYGGAMQETQYF. The CDR3 coding sequence is TGTGCCAGCAGCTCCTACGGTGGGGCTATGCAAGAGACCCAGTACTTC.

A note on this clonotype: At one of its ends the junction is not consistent with the germline gene, which may arise from a read error. The CDR3 protein is CAGSQGPGGVCTF. The CDR3 DNA reads as TGTGCCGGCAGCCAAGGCCCAGGGGGAGTATGCACCTTC. This sequence joins TRBV7-8 and TRBJ1-2; 7 nucleotides align to TRBD1. CDR1 is SGHVS, CDR2 FQNEAQ, per germline. The CDR3 is made up of 13 amino acids. Based on the CDR3 plus reference TRBV7-8 and TRBJ1-2, the full variable domain is GAGVSQSPRYKVAKRGQDVALRCDPISGHVSLFWYQQALGQGPEFLTYFQNEAQLDKSGLPSDRFFAERPEGSVSTLKIQRTQQEDSAVYLCAGSQGPGGVCTFGSGTRLTVV.

In this sample, this clonotype turned up a few times. V and J are TRBV20-1 and TRBJ2-7; 8 positions match TRBD2. The CDR3 length is 15 residues. Germline CDR1 is DFQATT and CDR2 is SNEGSKA (reference sequence). J lost 6 bases, V lost 6 bases, and 16 bases had no gene match. The CDR3 reads CSAQREIAGSGEQYF. The DNA of the CDR3 is TGCAGTGCGCAGAGGGAAATAGCGGGATCGGGCGAGCAGTACTTC.

The sample holds a few counts of this clonotype. The rearrangement links TRBV28 to TRBJ1-2, with D tentatively TRBD1 (5 bases). Germline V gives CDR1 MDHEN, CDR2 SYDVKM. CDR3 length: 15 residues. V lost 3 bases to trimming and J lost 2 bases, with 13 bases between them. The CDR3 sequence: CASSLLWGGNYGYTF. In nucleotides, the CDR3 is TGTGCCAGCAGTTTGTTATGGGGGGGAAACTATGGCTACACCTTC.

Details on this clonotype: This clone may be a read error of a much larger clone one base away. The genes are TRBV5-1 and TRBJ1-2, with D possibly being TRBD1 (6 bases). The CDR3 is made up of 14 amino acids. V lost 6 bases and J 5 bases, leaving 17 bases between the germline ends. Germline V CDR1 and CDR2: SGHRS, YFSETQ. The CDR3 coding sequence is TGCGCCAGCAAACCGGGGGCCAGTGAGTATGGCTACACCTTC. Translated, it gives CASKPGASEYGYTF. The entire variable domain, with the rest obtained from reference TRBV5-1 and TRBJ1-2, is as follows: KAGVTQTPRYLIKTRGQQVTLSCSPISGHRSVSWYQQTPGQGLQFLFEYFSETQRNKGNFPGRFSGRQFSNSRSEMNVSTLELGDSALYLCASKPGASEYGYTFGSGTRLTVV.

This clonotype was counted a few times. V and J are TRBV6-1 and TRBJ2-5; 7 bases agree with TRBD1. CDR3 length: 15 residues. From germline, CDR1 is MNHNS and CDR2 SASEGT. The trim removed 6 bases at V and 5 bases at J, leaving 12 bases unmatched. The CDR3 reads CASRARGQAGETQYF. CDR3 coding DNA: TGTGCCAGCAGGGCCCGTGGACAGGCCGGGGAGACCCAGTACTTC.

This clonotype is a singleton in its sample. Its ends do not fully match the called genes, so a read error is possible. The rearrangement joins TRBV20-1 to TRBJ2-7, with 13 bases fitting TRBD2. Germline CDR1 reads DFQATT; CDR2 reads SNEGSKA (reference sequence). The CDR3 length is 19 residues. The CDR3 protein is CSAGDLMGLAGRCVYEQYF. The CDR3 DNA sequence: TGCAGTGCTGGAGATTTGATGGGACTAGCGGGACGATGCGTCTACGAGCAGTACTTC.

The chain employs TRBV20-1 and TRBJ2-1, with a weak D call TRBD2 (6 bases). V shed 3 bases and J shed 2 bases, with 11 bases lying between them. Looked up from germline, CDR1 is DFQATT and CDR2 is SNEGSKA (reference sequence). The CDR3 contains 14 residues. CDR3 sequence reads: CSARGLFTYNEQFF. The CDR3 DNA is TGCAGTGCTAGGGGACTTTTTACCTACAATGAGCAGTTCTTC.

This clonotype was picked up a small number of times. V gene TRBV2 combines with J gene TRBJ1-2, with unresolved D. The V and J ends lost 6 bases and 1 base respectively, with 15 bases between them. There are 15 residues in the CDR3. Germline assignment: CDR1 SNHLY and CDR2 FYNNEI. CDR3 nucleotides: TGTGCCAGCAGGGTAGGCGGCGGGATTAACTATGGCTACACCTTC. Protein: CASRVGGGINYGYTF.

V gene TRBV28 combines with J gene TRBJ2-1; D is perhaps TRBD2 (6 bases). Germline V gives CDR1 MDHEN, CDR2 SYDVKM. Trimming cost V 6 bases and J 15 bases, with 18 bases left between them. CDR3 length: 12 residues. The CDR3 DNA reads as TGTGCCAGCAGCCGCCTTCTAGCGACCCGGTTCTTC. Its translation: CASSRLLATRFF. Based on the CDR3 plus reference TRBV28 and TRBJ2-1, the full variable domain is DVKVTQSSRYLVKRTGEKVFLECVQDMDHENMFWYRQDPGLGLRLIYFSYDVKMKEKGDIPEGYSVSREKKERFSLILESASTNQTSMYLCASSRLLATRFFGPGTRLTVL.

V and J are TRBV25-1 and TRBJ1-2; possible D gene TRBD1, 5 bases. Germline lookup yields CDR1 MGHDK and CDR2 SYGVNS. This CDR3 is built from 15 residues. V was cut by 3 bases and J by 0 bases, with 11 bases left in between. The CDR3, as DNA: TGTGCCAGCAGTGAGCCAGGGAAAGCTAACTATGGCTACACCTTC. Translation: CASSEPGKANYGYTF.

The gene calls are TRBV13 and TRBJ2-1; D ambiguous. This CDR3 has 12 amino acids. The germline gives CDR1 PRHDT, CDR2 FYEKMQ (reference sequence). The V and J ends lost 3 bases and 0 bases respectively, with 0 bases between them. Here the CDR3 DNA reads TGTGCCAGCAGCTTCTCCTACAATGAGCAGTTCTTC. Protein sequence: CASSFSYNEQFF.

This clonotype was observed a handful of times. The chain is built from TRBV27 and TRBJ2-1; 7 nucleotides match TRBD2. The J segment lost 6 bases and the V segment lost 1 base, leaving 9 bases of the junction unmatched. CDR3 length: 16 residues. Germline lookup yields CDR1 MNHEY and CDR2 SMNVEV (reference sequence). As DNA, the CDR3 is TGTGCCAGCAGTTTATGGTCTGGTGGGAGGGGCAATGAGCAGTTCTTC. Its translation is CASSLWSGGRGNEQFF.

This clonotype was seen only a few times. The chain employs TRBV9 and TRBJ2-1; D uncertain. CDR3 length: 20 amino acids. V lost 0 bases and J 1 base, leaving 23 bases between the germline ends. CDR1 and CDR2 (germline): SGDLS, YYNGEE. The CDR3 loop reads CASSVGTPSPNLGSYNEQFF. The CDR3 bases are TGTGCCAGCAGCGTAGGGACCCCCTCGCCCAACCTTGGGTCCTACAATGAGCAGTTCTTC.

A few counts support this clonotype. The chain links TRBV6-2 or TRBV6-3 to TRBJ2-3; D not resolved. Germline CDR1 is MNHEY and CDR2 is SVGEGT. V was pared by 2 bases and J by 8 bases, with 11 bases between. This CDR3 comprises 13 residues. The CDR3 sequence: CASSYPDPGTQYF. For the CDR3, the DNA is TGTGCCAGCAGTTACCCCGATCCGGGTACGCAGTATTTT.

In the case of this clonotype: A much larger clonotype is one base distant, so this may be a read error. The chain links TRBV6-5 to TRBJ1-6, with 8 bases matching TRBD1. CDR3 length: 16 residues. Germline assignment: CDR1 MNHEY and CDR2 SVGAGI. The CDR3 nucleotides read TGTGCCAGCAGTTACTCGAAACAGGGGGGGAATTCACCCCGCCACTTT. Translating it yields CASSYSKQGGNSPRHF.

The chain's CDR3 is CASMERGGTEAFF. The CDR3 DNA is TGTGCCAGCATGGAGAGGGGGGGTACTGAAGCTTTCTTT. The rearrangement uses TRBV5-5 and TRBJ1-1; possibly TRBD1 for D (6 bases). The CDR3 loop spans 13 amino acids. Germline-derived CDR1 and CDR2 are SGHKS and YYEKEE (reference sequence). V lost 6 bases and J 5 bases, leaving 14 bases between the germline ends.

This clonotype was detected only a few times. The chain uses TRBV24-1 and TRBJ2-5; TRBD2 aligns across 12 bases. Germline loops: CDR1 KGHDR, CDR2 SFDVKD. V trimming: 3 bases; J trimming: 11 bases; junction bases outside the gene matches: 12. This CDR3 spans 16 amino acids. CDR3 DNA: TGTGCCACCAGTGATGGGCTAGCGGGAGGGCCTTTCGGGCAGTACTTC. Translating gives CATSDGLAGGPFGQYF.